Listed here are 2 T cell receptor beta chains from one sample, sequenced in a study of cytomegalovirus exposure and HLA in healthy donors. Use of 60 Vbeta and 13 Jbeta primers characterized the PCR. The repertoire was sequenced with immunoSEQ multiplex PCR; TCRdb's copy has only in-frame clones and lacks some. In the table there are over 150,000 clones, 78% of which are singletons. Sequencing was performed on PBMCs. The receptors stem from a woman aged 45 to 65 in good health and CMV-seropositive.

The chain uses TRBV5-6 and TRBJ1-3; D is possibly TRBD1 (5 bases). This CDR3 region has 15 residues. Germline lookup yields CDR1 SGHDT and CDR2 YYEEEE. V lost 0 bases and J lost 4, with 11 bases in between. The CDR3 is CASSLEGMTGNTIYF. The DNA of the CDR3 is TGTGCCAGCAGCTTGGAGGGGATGACGGGAAACACCATATATTTT.

This chain connects TRBV6-5 to TRBJ2-5; weak D call: TRBD2 (5 bases). CDR3 length: 15 amino acids. Trimming cost V 0 bases and J 5 bases, with 13 bases left between them. Germline values: CDR1 MNHEY, CDR2 SVGAGI. DNA for the CDR3: TGTGCCAGCAGTTACTCGACTACGCTGATGGAGACCCAGTACTTC. Translated: CASSYSTTLMETQYF.